The source of this T cell receptor beta chain is a study of T-cell reconstitution after alpha-beta-depleted transplantation in children (dated by TCRdb to about 2016). Describing the broader study: Using TCR repertoire profiling, the study followed T-cell immune reconstitution in a quantitative way in children after TCRalphabeta/CD19-depleted allogeneic hematopoietic cell transplantation. What the study reported, not specific to this receptor: Hyperexpanded clone frequencies declined over subsequent months; after one year, T-cell counts and TCRbeta diversity were mostly attributed to newly produced T cells. The apparently early alphabetaT-cell count recovery about two months after transplant was reportedly dependent on only several hundred rapidly expanded clones derived from non-depleted graft cells. In some patients, high TCRbeta diversity at day 60 was attributed to recipient T cells and intrathymic progenitors that had survived conditioning.

This clonotype occurred many times. The antigen it recognizes is unknown. The record has no base qualities; no much larger clone is one base away. The intended sense of this specimen's treatment or condition label: allogeneic hematopoietic cell transplantation with graft depleted of TCRalphabeta T cells and CD19 B cells. The transplant recipients were children given TCRalphabeta/CD19-depleted allogeneic hematopoietic cell grafts. The trim is 2 bases for V and 0 bases for J, with a gap of 2 bases between the germline ends. The CDR3 contains 13 residues, cysteine and phenylalanine counted. Just CDR3 DNA is preserved here, 39 bases in frame from base 1. The germline V gene encodes CDR1 SGHTA and CDR2 FQGTGA. Library construction relied on PCR. The data were produced on an Illumina HiSeq 2500. To normalize quantification of the TCRbeta repertoire, the TCR libraries were built with molecular barcoding that relied on unique molecular identifiers. TCRdb reanalyzed the raw reads on its own, using fastp at Q25 for trimming and MiXCR for clone calling, and kept in-frame beta chains. CDR3 protein sequences are deduplicated, and each keeps its most common genes and DNA. Here the sample has fewer than 700,000 distinct CDR3 sequences; over 10% occur a single time. Together, the top ten hold 2.2% of the sample.

This sequence was found in a male patient younger than 18 who had a stem cell transplant for acute myeloid leukemia, so the T cells may come from the graft donor. Source: PBMCs, mostly from graft donor cells, taken 360 days after TCRalphabeta/CD19-depleted stem cell transplant. Recombination linked TRBV7-3 to TRBJ1-5, with an unclear D gene assignment. The CDR3 region: CASSLDSNQPQHF. The nucleotides read TGTGCCAGCAGCTTAGATAGCAATCAGCCCCAGCATTTT. The entire variable domain, with the stretches around the CDR3 drawn from the reference TRBV7-3 and TRBJ1-5 proteins, is GAGVSQTPSNKVTEKGKYVELRCDPISGHTALYWYRQSLGQGPEFLIYFQGTGAADDSGLPNDRFFAVRPEGSVSTLKIQRTERGDSAVYLCASSLDSNQPQHFGDGTRLSIL.